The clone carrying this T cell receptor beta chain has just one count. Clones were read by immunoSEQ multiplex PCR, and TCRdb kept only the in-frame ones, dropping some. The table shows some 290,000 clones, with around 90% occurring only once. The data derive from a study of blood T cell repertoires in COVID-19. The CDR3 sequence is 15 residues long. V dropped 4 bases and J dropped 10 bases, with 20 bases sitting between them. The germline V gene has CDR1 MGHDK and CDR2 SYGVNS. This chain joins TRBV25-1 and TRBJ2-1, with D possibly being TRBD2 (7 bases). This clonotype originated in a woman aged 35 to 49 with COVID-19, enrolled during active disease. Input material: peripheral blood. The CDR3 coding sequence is TGTGCCAGCAGTGGTAGGGAGGGCAGGGGATGGGAGCAGTTCTTC. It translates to CASSGREGRGWEQFF.